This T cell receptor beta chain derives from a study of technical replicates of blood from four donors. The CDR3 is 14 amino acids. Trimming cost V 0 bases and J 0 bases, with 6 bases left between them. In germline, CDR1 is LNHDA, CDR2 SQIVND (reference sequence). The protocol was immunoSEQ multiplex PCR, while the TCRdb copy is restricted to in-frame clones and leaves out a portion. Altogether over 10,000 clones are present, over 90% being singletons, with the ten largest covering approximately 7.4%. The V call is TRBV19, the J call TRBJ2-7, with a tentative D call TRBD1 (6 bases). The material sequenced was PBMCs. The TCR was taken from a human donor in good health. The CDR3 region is CASSIEGASYEQYF. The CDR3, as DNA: TGTGCCAGTAGTATAGAGGGGGCCTCCTACGAGCAGTACTTC. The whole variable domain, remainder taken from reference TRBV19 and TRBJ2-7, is DGGITQSPKYLFRKEGQNVTLSCEQNLNHDAMYWYRQDPGQGLRLIYYSQIVNDFQKGDIAEGYSVSREKKESFPLTVTSAQKNPTAFYLCASSIEGASYEQYFGPGTRLTVT.